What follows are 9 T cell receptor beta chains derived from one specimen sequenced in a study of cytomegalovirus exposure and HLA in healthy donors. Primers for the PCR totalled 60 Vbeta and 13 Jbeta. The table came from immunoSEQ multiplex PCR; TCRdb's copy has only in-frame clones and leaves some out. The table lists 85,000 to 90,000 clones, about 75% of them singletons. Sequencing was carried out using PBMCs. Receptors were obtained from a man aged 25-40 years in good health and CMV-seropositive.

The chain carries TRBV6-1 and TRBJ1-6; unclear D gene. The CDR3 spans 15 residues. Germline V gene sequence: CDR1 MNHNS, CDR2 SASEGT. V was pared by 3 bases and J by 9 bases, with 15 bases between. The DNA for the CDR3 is TGTGCCAGCAGTGATCCGGGGTTTGGAGGTTCACCCCTCCACTTT. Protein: CASSDPGFGGSPLHF.

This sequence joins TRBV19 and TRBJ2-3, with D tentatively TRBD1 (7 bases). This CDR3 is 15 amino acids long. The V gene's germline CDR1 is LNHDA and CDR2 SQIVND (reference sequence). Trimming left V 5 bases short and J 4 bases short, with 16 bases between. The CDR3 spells CASSAGGRGADTQYF. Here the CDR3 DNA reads TGTGCCAGTAGTGCCGGTGGCAGGGGGGCAGATACGCAGTATTTT.

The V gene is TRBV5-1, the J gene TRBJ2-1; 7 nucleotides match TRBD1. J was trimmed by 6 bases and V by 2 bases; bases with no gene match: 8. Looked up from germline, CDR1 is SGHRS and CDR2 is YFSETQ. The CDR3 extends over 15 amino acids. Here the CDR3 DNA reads TGCGCCAGCAGCTTTGTAGGGGGCGTAATCAATGAGCAGTTCTTC. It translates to CASSFVGGVINEQFF. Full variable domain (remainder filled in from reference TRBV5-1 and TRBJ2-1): KAGVTQTPRYLIKTRGQQVTLSCSPISGHRSVSWYQQTPGQGLQFLFEYFSETQRNKGNFPGRFSGRQFSNSRSEMNVSTLELGDSALYLCASSFVGGVINEQFFGPGTRLTVL.

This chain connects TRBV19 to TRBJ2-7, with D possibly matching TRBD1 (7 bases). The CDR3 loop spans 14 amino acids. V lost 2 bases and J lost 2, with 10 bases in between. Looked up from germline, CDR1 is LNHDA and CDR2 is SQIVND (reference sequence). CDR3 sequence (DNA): TGTGCCAGTAGTATACAGGGGGGTCCCTACGAGCAGTACTTC. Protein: CASSIQGGPYEQYF.

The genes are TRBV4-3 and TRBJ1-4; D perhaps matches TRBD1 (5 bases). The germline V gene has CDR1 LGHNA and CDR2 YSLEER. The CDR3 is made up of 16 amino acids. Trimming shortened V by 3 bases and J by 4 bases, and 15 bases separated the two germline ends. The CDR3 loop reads CASSHSIQGLNEKLFF. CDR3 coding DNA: TGCGCCAGCAGCCATTCTATTCAGGGTCTTAATGAAAAACTGTTTTTT.

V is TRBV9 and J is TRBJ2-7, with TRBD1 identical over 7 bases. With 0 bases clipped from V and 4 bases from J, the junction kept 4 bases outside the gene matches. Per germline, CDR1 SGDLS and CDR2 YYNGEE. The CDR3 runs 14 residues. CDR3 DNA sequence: TGTGCCAGCAGCGTAGGGATACAGGGGTACGAGCAGTACTTC. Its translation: CASSVGIQGYEQYF.

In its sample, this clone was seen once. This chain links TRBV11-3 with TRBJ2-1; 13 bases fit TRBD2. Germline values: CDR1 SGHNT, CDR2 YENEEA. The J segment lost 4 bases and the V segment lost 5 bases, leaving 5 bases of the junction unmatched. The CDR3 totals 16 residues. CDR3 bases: TGTGCCAGCAGCCCTAGGACTAGCGGGGGTTACAATGAGCAGTTCTTC. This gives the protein CASSPRTSGGYNEQFF.

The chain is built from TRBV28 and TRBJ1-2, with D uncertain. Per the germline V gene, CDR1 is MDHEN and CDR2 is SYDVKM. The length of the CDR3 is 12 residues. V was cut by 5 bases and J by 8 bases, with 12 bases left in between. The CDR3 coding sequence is TGTGCCAGCAGTCTGGCGACGGGAGGCTACACCTTC. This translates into CASSLATGGYTF.

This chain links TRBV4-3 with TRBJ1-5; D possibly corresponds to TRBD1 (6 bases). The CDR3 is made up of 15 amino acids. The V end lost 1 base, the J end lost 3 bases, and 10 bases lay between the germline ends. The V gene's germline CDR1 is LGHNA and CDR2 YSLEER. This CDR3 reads CASSQVGDTNQPQHF. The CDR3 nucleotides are TGCGCCAGCAGCCAAGTCGGGGACACCAATCAGCCCCAGCATTTT.